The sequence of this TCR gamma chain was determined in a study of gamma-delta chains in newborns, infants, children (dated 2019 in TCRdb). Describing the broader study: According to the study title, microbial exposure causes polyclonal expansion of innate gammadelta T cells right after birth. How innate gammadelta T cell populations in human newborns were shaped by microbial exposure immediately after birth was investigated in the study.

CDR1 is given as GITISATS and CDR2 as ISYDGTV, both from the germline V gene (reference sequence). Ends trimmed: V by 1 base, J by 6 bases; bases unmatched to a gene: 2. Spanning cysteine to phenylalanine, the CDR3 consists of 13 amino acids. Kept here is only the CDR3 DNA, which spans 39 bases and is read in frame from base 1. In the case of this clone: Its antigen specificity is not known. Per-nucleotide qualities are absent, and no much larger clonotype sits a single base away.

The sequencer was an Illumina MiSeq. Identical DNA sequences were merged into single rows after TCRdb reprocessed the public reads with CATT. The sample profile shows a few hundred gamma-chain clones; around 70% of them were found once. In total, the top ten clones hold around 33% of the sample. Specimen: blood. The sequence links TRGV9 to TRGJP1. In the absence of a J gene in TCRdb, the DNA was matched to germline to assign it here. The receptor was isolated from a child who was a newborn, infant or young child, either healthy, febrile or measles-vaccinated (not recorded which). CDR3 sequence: CALWEVPGWFKIF. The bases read TGTGCCTTGTGGGAGGTACCTGGTTGGTTCAAGATATTT.